This record covers a single T cell receptor (beta chain). Germline is not matched at one junction end, which may reflect a read error. Germline V gives CDR1 LGHDT, CDR2 YNNKEL (reference sequence). This CDR3 has 14 residues. The sample originates from a study of blood T cell repertoires in COVID-19. Turning to the study itself: From the United States, Italy and Spain came samples of acute and convalescent COVID-19. The analysed material was cDNA or gDNA that came from T cells, B-cell-depleted T cells, or PBMCs.

Assay: immunoSEQ multiplex PCR; the TCRdb copy retains only in-frame clones and omits some. The data show a few hundred thousand clones, around 84% seen once. The sequencing sample was made of peripheral blood. J is TRBJ2-3 and V is TRBV3-1 (or the pseudogene TRBV3-2); D remains ambiguous. The clonotype was recovered from a man aged 60 to 75 with acute or convalescent COVID-19. The CDR3 sequence is CASSQDPPGDTQYF. CDR3 sequence (DNA): TGTGCCAGCAGTCAAGACCCCCCCGGGGATACGCAGTATTTT.